This T cell receptor (beta chain) was sequenced in a study of cytomegalovirus exposure and HLA in healthy donors. Overall study context: A later analysis reported the same platform for the 110 or so validation repertoires and the roughly 650 first-cohort repertoires.

This CDR3 spans 12 amino acids. The germline V gene has CDR1 SNHLY and CDR2 FYNNEI. Trimming took 6 bases from V and 4 from J, leaving 10 bases between them. Profiled with immunoSEQ multiplex PCR; TCRdb holds only in-frame clones, not every one. The sample yields about 250,000 clones, roughly 87% seen once. A note on this clone: Its antigen is not identified.

Study-wide results and caveats: With high specificity and sensitivity, the classifier reportedly diagnosed cytomegalovirus status. Altogether, some 170 TCR beta chains were recorded as cytomegalovirus-associated. As confirmed in vitro, a few CMV-associated chains were specific for CMV antigens.

The sequence was obtained from a man in his late teens or twenties in good health and CMV-seropositive. Sequencing was done on a sample of PBMCs. The chain links TRBV2 to TRBJ2-7; D is ambiguous. DNA of the CDR3: TGTGCCAGCAGAATCGGCGAGTACGAGCAGTACTTC. Protein product: CASRIGEYEQYF.